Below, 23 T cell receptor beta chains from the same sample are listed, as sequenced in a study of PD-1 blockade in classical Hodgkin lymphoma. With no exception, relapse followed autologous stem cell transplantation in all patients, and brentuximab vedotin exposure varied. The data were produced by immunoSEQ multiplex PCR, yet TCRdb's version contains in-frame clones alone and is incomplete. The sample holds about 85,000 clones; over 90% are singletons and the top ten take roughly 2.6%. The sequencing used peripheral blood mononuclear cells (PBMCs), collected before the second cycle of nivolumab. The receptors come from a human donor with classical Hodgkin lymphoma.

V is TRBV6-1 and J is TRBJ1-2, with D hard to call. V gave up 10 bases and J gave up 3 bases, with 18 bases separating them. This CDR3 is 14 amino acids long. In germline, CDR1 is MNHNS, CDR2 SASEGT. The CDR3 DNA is TGTGCCACCCGCTATGGACGGAGGGACTATGGCTACACCTTC. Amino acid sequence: CATRYGRRDYGYTF.

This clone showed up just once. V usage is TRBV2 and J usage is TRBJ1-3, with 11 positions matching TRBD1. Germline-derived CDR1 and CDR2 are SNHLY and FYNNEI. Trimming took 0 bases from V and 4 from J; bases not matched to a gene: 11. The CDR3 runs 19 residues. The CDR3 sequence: CASSEAARTGGLRGNTIYF. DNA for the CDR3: TGTGCCAGCAGTGAAGCAGCGAGGACAGGGGGCTTGAGAGGAAACACCATATATTTT. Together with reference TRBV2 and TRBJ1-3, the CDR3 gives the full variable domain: EPEVTQTPSHQVTQMGQEVILRCVPISNHLYFYWYRQILGQKVEFLVSFYNNEISEKSEIFDDQFSVERPDGSNFTLKIRSTKLEDSAMYFCASSEAARTGGLRGNTIYFGEGSWLTVV.

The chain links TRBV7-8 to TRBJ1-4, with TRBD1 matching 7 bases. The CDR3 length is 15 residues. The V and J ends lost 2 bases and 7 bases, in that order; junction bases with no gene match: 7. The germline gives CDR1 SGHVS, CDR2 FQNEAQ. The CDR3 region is CASSLRQGGTEKLFF. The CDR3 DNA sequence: TGTGCCAGCAGCTTACGCCAGGGGGGGACTGAAAAACTGTTTTTT.

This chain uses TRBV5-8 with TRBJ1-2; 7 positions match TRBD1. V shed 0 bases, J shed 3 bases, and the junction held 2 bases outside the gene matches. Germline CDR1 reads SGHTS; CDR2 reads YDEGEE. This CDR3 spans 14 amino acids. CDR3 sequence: CASSLDGTDYGYTF. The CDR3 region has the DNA TGTGCCAGCAGCTTGGACGGGACAGACTATGGCTACACCTTC.

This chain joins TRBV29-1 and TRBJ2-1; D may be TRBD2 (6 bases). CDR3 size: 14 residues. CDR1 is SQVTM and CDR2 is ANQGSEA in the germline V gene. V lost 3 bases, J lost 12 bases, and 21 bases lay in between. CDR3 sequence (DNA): TGCAGCGTTGAGGGGGGAGCCCCTGCCATGGGGCAGTTCTTC. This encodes CSVEGGAPAMGQFF.

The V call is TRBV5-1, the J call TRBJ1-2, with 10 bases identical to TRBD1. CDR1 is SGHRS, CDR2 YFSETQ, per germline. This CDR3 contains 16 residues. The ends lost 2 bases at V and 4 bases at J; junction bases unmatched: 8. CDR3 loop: CASSFGDRGEVYGYTF. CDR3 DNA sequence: TGCGCCAGCAGCTTTGGGGACAGGGGCGAAGTCTATGGCTACACCTTC.

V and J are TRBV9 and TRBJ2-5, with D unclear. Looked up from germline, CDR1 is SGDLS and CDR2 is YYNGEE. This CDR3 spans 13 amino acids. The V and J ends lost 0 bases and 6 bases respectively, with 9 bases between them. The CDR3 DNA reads TGTGCCAGCAGCGTAGGGCCTGGGCAGACCCAGTACTTC. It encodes CASSVGPGQTQYF.

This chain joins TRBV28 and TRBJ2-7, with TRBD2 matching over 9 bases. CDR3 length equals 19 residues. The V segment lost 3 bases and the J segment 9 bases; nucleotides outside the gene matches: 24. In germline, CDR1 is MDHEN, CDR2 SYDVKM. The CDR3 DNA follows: TGTGCCAGCAGTTTCTGGGATTCGGGTAGCGGGAGAGGCCCTTGGCGGCAGTACTTC. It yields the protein CASSFWDSGSGRGPWRQYF.

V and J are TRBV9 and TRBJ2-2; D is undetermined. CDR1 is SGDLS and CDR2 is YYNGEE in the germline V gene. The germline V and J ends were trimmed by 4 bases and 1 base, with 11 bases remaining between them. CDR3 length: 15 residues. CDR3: CASSQTPGNTGELFF. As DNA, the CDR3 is TGTGCCAGCAGCCAGACCCCTGGGAACACCGGGGAGCTGTTTTTT.

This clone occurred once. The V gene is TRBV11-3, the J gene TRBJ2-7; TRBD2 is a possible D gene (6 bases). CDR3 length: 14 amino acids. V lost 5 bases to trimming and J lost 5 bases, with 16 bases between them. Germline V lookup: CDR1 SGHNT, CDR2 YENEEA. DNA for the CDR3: TGTGCCAGCAGCCCCCGACTAGATTCGAACGAGCAGTACTTC. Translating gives CASSPRLDSNEQYF.

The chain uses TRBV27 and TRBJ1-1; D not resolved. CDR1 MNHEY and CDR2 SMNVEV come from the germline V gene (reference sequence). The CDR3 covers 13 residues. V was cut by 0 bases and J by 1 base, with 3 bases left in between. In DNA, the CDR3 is TGTGCCAGCAGTTTATCCAGGAACACTGAAGCTTTCTTT. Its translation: CASSLSRNTEAFF.

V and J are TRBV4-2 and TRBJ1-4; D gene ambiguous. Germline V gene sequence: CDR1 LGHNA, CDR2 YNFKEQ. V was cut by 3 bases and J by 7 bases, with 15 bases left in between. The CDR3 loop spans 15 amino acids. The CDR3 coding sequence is TGTGCCAGCAGCCACCCATTAGGAGAAGGTGAAAAACTGTTTTTT. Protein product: CASSHPLGEGEKLFF.

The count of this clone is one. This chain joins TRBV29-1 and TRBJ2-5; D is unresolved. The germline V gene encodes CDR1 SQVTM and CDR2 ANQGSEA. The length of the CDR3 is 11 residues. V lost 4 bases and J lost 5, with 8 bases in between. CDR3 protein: CSVVGRETQYF. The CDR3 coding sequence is TGCAGCGTTGTAGGACGGGAGACCCAGTACTTC. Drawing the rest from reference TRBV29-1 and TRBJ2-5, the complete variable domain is SAVISQKPSRDICQRGTSLTIQCQVDSQVTMMFWYRQQPGQSLTLIATANQGSEATYESGFVIDKFPISRPNLTFSTLTVSNMSPEDSSIYLCSVVGRETQYFGPGTRLLVL.

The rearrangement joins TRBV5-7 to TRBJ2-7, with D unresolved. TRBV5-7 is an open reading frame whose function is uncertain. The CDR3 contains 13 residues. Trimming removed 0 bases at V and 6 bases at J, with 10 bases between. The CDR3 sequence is CASSLDFLPEQYF. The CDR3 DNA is TGTGCCAGCAGCTTGGACTTCCTTCCCGAGCAGTACTTC.

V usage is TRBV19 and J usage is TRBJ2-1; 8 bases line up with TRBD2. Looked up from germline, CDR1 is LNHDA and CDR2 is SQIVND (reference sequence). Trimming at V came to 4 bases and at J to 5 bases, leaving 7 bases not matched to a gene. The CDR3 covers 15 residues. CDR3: CASSSGAGGHNEQFF. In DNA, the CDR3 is TGTGCCAGTAGTAGCGGGGCGGGAGGCCACAATGAGCAGTTCTTC.

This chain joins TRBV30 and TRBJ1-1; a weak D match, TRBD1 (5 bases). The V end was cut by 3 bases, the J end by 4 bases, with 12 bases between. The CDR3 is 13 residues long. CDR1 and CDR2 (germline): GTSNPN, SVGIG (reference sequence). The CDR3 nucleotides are TGTGCCTGGAGGGGGGTAAGTCGCACTGAAGCTTTCTTT. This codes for CAWRGVSRTEAFF. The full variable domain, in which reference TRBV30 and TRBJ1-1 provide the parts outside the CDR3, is SQTIHQWPATLVQPVGSPLSLECTVEGTSNPNLYWYRQAAGRGLQLLFYSVGIGQISSEVPQNLSASRPQDRQFILSSKKLLLSDSGFYLCAWRGVSRTEAFFGQGTRLTVV.

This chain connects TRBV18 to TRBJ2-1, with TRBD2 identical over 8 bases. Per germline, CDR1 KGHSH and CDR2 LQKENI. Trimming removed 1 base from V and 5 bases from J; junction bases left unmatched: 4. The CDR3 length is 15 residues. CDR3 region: CASSPQELADNEQFF. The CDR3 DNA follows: TGTGCCAGCTCACCACAGGAACTAGCGGACAATGAGCAGTTCTTC.

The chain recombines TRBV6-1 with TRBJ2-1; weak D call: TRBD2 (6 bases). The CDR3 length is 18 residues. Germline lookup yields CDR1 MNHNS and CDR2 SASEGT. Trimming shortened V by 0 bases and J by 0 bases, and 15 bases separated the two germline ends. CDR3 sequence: CASSEARGLLSSYNEQFF. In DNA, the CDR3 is TGTGCCAGCAGTGAAGCGCGGGGACTTCTAAGCTCCTACAATGAGCAGTTCTTC.

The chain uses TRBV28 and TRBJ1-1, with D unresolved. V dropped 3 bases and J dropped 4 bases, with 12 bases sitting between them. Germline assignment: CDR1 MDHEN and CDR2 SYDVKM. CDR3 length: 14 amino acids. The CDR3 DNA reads TGTGCCAGCAGTTTGGGGTTGCGTGCCACTGAAGCTTTCTTT. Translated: CASSLGLRATEAFF.

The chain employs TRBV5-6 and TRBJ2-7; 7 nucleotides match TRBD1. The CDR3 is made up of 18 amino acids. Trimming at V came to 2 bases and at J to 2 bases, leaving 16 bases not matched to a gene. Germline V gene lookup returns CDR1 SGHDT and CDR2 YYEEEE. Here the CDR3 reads CASSLWVRPDRLAYEQYF. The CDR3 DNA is TGTGCCAGCAGCTTATGGGTAAGGCCGGACAGGCTGGCCTACGAGCAGTACTTC.

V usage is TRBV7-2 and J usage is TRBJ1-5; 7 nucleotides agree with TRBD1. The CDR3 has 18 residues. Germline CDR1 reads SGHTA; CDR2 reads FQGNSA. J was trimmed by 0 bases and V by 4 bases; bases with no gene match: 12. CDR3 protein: CASSSAIQGHYSNQPQHF. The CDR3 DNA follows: TGTGCCAGCAGCTCAGCGATACAGGGGCACTATAGCAATCAGCCCCAGCATTTT.

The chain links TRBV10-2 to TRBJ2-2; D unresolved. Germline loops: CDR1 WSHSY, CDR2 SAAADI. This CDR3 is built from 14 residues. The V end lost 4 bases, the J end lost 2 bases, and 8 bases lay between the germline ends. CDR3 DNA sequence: TGCGCCAGCAGTGTTCTTCTTAACACCGGGGAGCTGTTTTTT. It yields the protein CASSVLLNTGELFF.

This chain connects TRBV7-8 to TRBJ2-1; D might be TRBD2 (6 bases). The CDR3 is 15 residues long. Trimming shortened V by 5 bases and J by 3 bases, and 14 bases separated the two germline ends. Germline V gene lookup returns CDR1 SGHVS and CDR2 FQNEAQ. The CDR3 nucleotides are TGTGCCAGCAGCCGGGAGAGGGCCCTCTACAATGAGCAGTTCTTC. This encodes CASSRERALYNEQFF.